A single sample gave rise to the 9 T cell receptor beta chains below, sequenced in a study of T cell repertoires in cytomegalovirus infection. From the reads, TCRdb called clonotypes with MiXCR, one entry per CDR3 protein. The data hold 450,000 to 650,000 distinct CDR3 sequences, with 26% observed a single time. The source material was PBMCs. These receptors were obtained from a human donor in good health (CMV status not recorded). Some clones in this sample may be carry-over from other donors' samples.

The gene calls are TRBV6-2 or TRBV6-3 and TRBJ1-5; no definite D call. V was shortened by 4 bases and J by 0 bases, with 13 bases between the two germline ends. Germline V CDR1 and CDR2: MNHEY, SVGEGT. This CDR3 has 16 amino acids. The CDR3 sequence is CASSFDVEYSNQPQHF. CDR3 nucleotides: TGTGCCAGCAGTTTCGACGTAGAATATAGCAATCAGCCCCAGCATTTT.

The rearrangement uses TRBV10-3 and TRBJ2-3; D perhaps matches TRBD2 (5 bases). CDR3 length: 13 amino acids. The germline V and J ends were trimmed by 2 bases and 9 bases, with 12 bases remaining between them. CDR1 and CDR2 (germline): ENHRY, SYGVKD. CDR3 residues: CAISEEGPGTQYF. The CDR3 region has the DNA TGTGCCATCAGTGAGGAGGGCCCGGGGACGCAGTATTTT.

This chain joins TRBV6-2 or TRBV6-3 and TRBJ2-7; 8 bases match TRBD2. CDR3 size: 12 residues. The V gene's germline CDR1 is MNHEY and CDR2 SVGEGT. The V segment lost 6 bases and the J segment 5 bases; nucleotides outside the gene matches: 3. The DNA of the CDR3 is TGTGCCAGCAGGAGCGGGAGTGACGAGCAGTACGTC. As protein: CASRSGSDEQYV.

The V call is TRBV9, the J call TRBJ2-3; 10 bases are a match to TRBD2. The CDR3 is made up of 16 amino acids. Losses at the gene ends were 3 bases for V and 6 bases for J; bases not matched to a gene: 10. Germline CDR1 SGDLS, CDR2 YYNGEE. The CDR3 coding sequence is TGTGCCAGCAGCGGGAGGAATCTAGCGGGAGTGGATACGCAGTATTTT. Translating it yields CASSGRNLAGVDTQYF.

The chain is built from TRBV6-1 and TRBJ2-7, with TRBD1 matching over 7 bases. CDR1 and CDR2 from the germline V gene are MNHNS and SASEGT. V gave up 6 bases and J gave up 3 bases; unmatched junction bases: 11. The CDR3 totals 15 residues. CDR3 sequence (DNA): TGTGCCAGCAGGACCACACGGGACAGAGGCTACGAGCAGTACTTC. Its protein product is CASRTTRDRGYEQYF.

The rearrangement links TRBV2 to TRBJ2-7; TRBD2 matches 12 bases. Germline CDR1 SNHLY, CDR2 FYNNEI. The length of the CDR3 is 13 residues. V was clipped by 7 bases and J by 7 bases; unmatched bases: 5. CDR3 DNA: TGTGCCAGCACGGGACTAGCGGGTCAAGAGCAGTACTTC. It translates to CASTGLAGQEQYF.

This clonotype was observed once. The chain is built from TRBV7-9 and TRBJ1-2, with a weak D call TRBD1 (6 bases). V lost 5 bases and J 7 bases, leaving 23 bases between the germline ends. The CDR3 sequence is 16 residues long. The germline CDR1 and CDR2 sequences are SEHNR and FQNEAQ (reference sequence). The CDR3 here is CASSPRLATQGSGYTF. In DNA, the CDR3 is TGTGCCAGCAGCCCCCGCCTAGCGACACAGGGTAGTGGCTACACCTTC.

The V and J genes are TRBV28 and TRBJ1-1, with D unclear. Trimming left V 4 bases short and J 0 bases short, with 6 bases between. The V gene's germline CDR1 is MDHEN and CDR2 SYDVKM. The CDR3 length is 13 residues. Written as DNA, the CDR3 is TGTGCCAGCAGTTATGTCATGAACACTGAAGCTTTCTTT. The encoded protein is CASSYVMNTEAFF.

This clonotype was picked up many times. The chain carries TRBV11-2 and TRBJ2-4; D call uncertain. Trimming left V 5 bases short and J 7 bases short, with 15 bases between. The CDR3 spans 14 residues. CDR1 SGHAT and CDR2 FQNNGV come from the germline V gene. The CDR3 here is CASSQDREGNIQYF. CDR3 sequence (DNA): TGTGCCAGCAGCCAAGATAGGGAAGGGAACATTCAGTACTTC.